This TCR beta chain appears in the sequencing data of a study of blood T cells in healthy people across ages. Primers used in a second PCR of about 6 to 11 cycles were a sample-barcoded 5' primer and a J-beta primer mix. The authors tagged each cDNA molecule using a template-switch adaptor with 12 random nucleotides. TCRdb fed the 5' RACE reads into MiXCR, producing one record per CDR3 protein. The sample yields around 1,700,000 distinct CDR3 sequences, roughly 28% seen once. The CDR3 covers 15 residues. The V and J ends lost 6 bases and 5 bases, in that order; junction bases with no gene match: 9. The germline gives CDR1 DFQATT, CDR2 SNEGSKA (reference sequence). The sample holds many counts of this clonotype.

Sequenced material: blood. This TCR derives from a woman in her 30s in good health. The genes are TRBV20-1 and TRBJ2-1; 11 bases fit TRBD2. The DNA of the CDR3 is TGCAGTGCGGAAGACGGGACTAGCGGTAACAATGAGCAGTTCTTC. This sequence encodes CSAEDGTSGNNEQFF.